Presented here are 20 T cell receptor beta chains from one specimen sequenced in a study of blood T cell repertoires in COVID-19. Sequencing used immunoSEQ multiplex PCR; TCRdb keeps in-frame clones, though not all of them. Of hundreds of thousands of clones in the sample, roughly 92% were seen once. Sequencing was performed on peripheral blood. The receptors originated from a man in his 60s with COVID-19, enrolled during active disease.

This rearrangement joins TRBV5-4 to TRBJ2-7; 10 bases align to TRBD1. This CDR3 is built from 16 residues. CDR1 and CDR2 from the germline V gene are SGHNT and YYREEE (reference sequence). V lost 3 bases to trimming and J lost 4 bases; unmatched junction nucleotides: 10. CDR3 nucleotides: TGTGCCAGCAGCTCCAACCCGGGACAGGGGTTGTACGAGCAGTACTTC. It specifies CASSSNPGQGLYEQYF.

The gene calls are TRBV5-1 and TRBJ2-7, with 8 bases that match TRBD1. The CDR3 contains 14 residues. V lost 0 bases to trimming and J lost 3 bases; unmatched junction nucleotides: 2. CDR1 SGHRS and CDR2 YFSETQ come from the germline V gene. The CDR3 DNA reads as TGCGCCAGCAGCTTGGTTACAGGGGGCTACGAGCAGTACTTC. Its protein product is CASSLVTGGYEQYF.

The genes are TRBV11-2 and TRBJ1-5, with D perhaps TRBD1 (5 bases). V was pared by 5 bases and J by 9 bases, with 17 bases between. Germline lookup yields CDR1 SGHAT and CDR2 FQNNGV. There are 14 residues in the CDR3. Here the CDR3 DNA reads TGTGCCAGCAGCCTAGGGAGGGGCGCCGGGCCCCAGCATTTT. Its translation is CASSLGRGAGPQHF. Combining the CDR3 with reference TRBV11-2 and TRBJ1-5 gives the whole variable domain EAGVAQSPRYKIIEKRQSVAFWCNPISGHATLYWYQQILGQGPKLLIQFQNNGVVDDSQLPKDRFSAERLKGVDSTLKIQPAKLEDSAVYLCASSLGRGAGPQHFGDGTRLSIL.

The CDR3 region is CASSSGQAYYEQYF. CDR3 DNA sequence: TGCGCCAGCAGCTCTGGACAGGCTTACTACGAGCAGTACTTC. V gene TRBV5-1 combines with J gene TRBJ2-7, with 7 bases matching TRBD1. The V gene end was trimmed by 3 bases and the J gene end by 3 bases; junction bases not matched to a gene: 6. This CDR3 region has 14 residues. Germline CDR1 reads SGHRS; CDR2 reads YFSETQ. Using reference TRBV5-1 and TRBJ2-7 for the parts outside the CDR3, the full variable domain is KAGVTQTPRYLIKTRGQQVTLSCSPISGHRSVSWYQQTPGQGLQFLFEYFSETQRNKGNFPGRFSGRQFSNSRSEMNVSTLELGDSALYLCASSSGQAYYEQYFGPGTRLTVT.

In nucleotides, the CDR3 is TGCAGCGTCCGACAGGGCTACACCGGGGAGCTGTTTTTT. Translation gives CSVRQGYTGELFF. J is TRBJ2-2 and V is TRBV29-1; the match to TRBD1 covers 7 bases. Germline CDR1 SQVTM, CDR2 ANQGSEA. Trimming took 6 bases from V and 3 from J; bases not matched to a gene: 4. This CDR3 has 13 amino acids.

The V gene is TRBV5-1, the J gene TRBJ1-5; D call uncertain. CDR1 and CDR2 from the germline V gene are SGHRS and YFSETQ. The V end was cut by 0 bases, the J end by 1 base, with 8 bases between. The CDR3 length is 15 residues. As DNA, the CDR3 is TGCGCCAGCAGCTTGGAACCAAGCAGCAATCAGCCCCAGCATTTT. It encodes CASSLEPSSNQPQHF.

CDR3 bases: TGTGCCAGCAGTTACTCGATATTAGCGGACACTAGCACAGATACGCAGTATTTT. This codes for CASSYSILADTSTDTQYF. The rearrangement links TRBV6-2 or TRBV6-3 to TRBJ2-3; a possible D gene is TRBD2 (6 bases). V was trimmed by 0 bases and J by 0 bases, leaving 16 bases between them. Germline lookup yields CDR1 MNHEY and CDR2 SVGEGT. CDR3 length: 18 amino acids.

The V gene is TRBV6-5, the J gene TRBJ2-7, with 9 positions matching TRBD1. The CDR3 loop spans 15 amino acids. Unmatched junction bases numbered 11, after V lost 7 bases and J lost 4 bases. In germline, CDR1 is MNHEY, CDR2 SVGAGI. The CDR3 nucleotides are TGTGCCAGCACCCCGGGGACAGGGCATGGGTACGAGCAGTACTTC. Its translation is CASTPGTGHGYEQYF.

The chain uses TRBV6-4 and TRBJ1-5; weak D call: TRBD1 (6 bases). The V gene lost 0 bases and the J gene lost 0 bases, with 18 bases spanning the gap. The CDR3 loop spans 19 amino acids. Per the germline V gene, CDR1 is MRHNA and CDR2 is SNTAGT. The CDR3 region is CASSDSPTPGGYSNQPQHF. In DNA, the CDR3 is TGTGCCAGCAGTGACTCCCCAACTCCGGGGGGCTATAGCAATCAGCCCCAGCATTTT.

Written as DNA, the CDR3 is TGTGCCAGCAGCAAAGAGGACATCTTCTATAGCAATCAGCCCCAGCATTTT. It encodes CASSKEDIFYSNQPQHF. The chain recombines TRBV21-1 with TRBJ1-5; TRBD1 is the table's D call and was not checked against the DNA. TRBV21-1 is reported as a pseudogene. The CDR3 spans 17 residues.

The chain is built from TRBV24-1 and TRBJ1-5; D gene unclear. V shed 5 bases and J shed 4 bases, with 8 bases lying between them. Germline CDR1 reads KGHDR; CDR2 reads SFDVKD. The length of the CDR3 is 13 residues. In DNA form, the CDR3 reads TGTGCCACCAGTGTTTCGGGGAATCAGCCCCAGCATTTT. It translates to CATSVSGNQPQHF.

This chain joins TRBV6-4 and TRBJ2-2; 11 bases align to TRBD2. The CDR3 is made up of 16 amino acids. Germline-derived CDR1 and CDR2 are MRHNA and SNTAGT. With 2 bases clipped from V and 3 bases from J, the junction kept 2 bases outside the gene matches. The CDR3 here is CASSDQGLADTGELFF. CDR3 nucleotides: TGTGCCAGCAGTGACCAGGGACTAGCGGACACCGGGGAGCTGTTTTTT.

The chain is built from TRBV7-3 and TRBJ1-1, with D hard to call. This CDR3 comprises 13 residues. Trimming took off 1 base at V and 0 bases at J, with 3 bases between the two ends. Germline V gene data show CDR1 as SGHTA and CDR2 as FQGTGA. The DNA for the CDR3 is TGTGCCAGCAGCTTAATAGTGAACACTGAAGCTTTCTTT. This encodes CASSLIVNTEAFF.

The V and J genes are TRBV27 and TRBJ1-5; D may be TRBD1 (6 bases). The germline V gene encodes CDR1 MNHEY and CDR2 SMNVEV (reference sequence). The V end lost 2 bases, the J end lost 3 bases, and 14 bases lay between the germline ends. The CDR3 loop spans 16 amino acids. The CDR3 coding sequence is TGTGCCAGCAGTTTAATCGCAGGGGTATCCAATCAGCCCCAGCATTTT. It is translated as CASSLIAGVSNQPQHF.

The V call is TRBV18, the J call TRBJ2-1; D is possibly TRBD2 (5 bases). The V gene's germline CDR1 is KGHSH and CDR2 LQKENI. CDR3 size: 16 residues. Trimming left V 2 bases short and J 0 bases short, with 11 bases between. The CDR3 loop is CASSPSGLSSYNEQFF. In nucleotides, the CDR3 is TGTGCCAGCTCACCAAGCGGCCTTAGCTCCTACAATGAGCAGTTCTTC.

The rearrangement uses TRBV30 and TRBJ1-4; D uncertain. The CDR3 extends over 16 amino acids. V lost 0 bases and J 0 bases, leaving 11 bases between the germline ends. Germline V CDR1 and CDR2: GTSNPN, SVGIG (reference sequence). CDR3 residues: CAWSVLAGPTNEKLFF. The DNA for the CDR3 is TGTGCCTGGAGTGTACTTGCAGGCCCAACTAATGAAAAACTGTTTTTT.

The rearrangement links TRBV7-9 to TRBJ1-2; 7 positions agree with TRBD1. Germline V gene sequence: CDR1 SEHNR, CDR2 FQNEAQ (reference sequence). This CDR3 spans 14 amino acids. J was trimmed by 8 bases and V by 6 bases; bases with no gene match: 12. The CDR3 sequence: CASSLTGNLGGYTF. DNA of the CDR3: TGTGCCAGCAGTTTGACAGGGAATTTAGGCGGCTACACCTTC.

V is TRBV30 and J is TRBJ1-2; a possible D gene is TRBD1 (6 bases). Germline lookup yields CDR1 GTSNPN and CDR2 SVGIG (reference sequence). The CDR3 spans 14 residues. V was pared by 3 bases and J by 4 bases, with 15 bases between. CDR3 in DNA: TGTGCCTGGAGGATCGTGGACAGAGGCTATGGCTACACCTTC. Translation: CAWRIVDRGYGYTF.

This chain links TRBV19 with TRBJ2-2, with 7 nucleotides matching TRBD1. Trimming at V came to 9 bases and at J to 0 bases, leaving 13 bases not matched to a gene. The CDR3 has 17 residues. CDR1 and CDR2 (germline): LNHDA, SQIVND (reference sequence). DNA for the CDR3: TGTGCCAGCACTGCTAATACGGGACAGCCGAACACCGGGGAGCTGTTTTTT. It yields the protein CASTANTGQPNTGELFF.

This chain links TRBV18 with TRBJ1-2; D not certain. V was clipped by 1 base and J by 4 bases, with 13 bases between them. The length of the CDR3 is 15 residues. Per germline, CDR1 KGHSH and CDR2 LQKENI. CDR3 DNA: TGTGCCAGCTCACCACAGAAGGTAGAGGGCTATGGCTACACCTTC. Translation gives CASSPQKVEGYGYTF.